This T cell receptor (beta chain) emerged from a study of human T cells and chemical hapten exposure. The sample holds many counts of this clonotype. TCRdb re-called the RACE reads through MiXCR, storing one row per CDR3 protein. The table has roughly 50,000 distinct CDR3 sequences, about 10% seen once. There are 15 residues in the CDR3. V lost 5 bases to trimming and J lost 6 bases; unmatched junction nucleotides: 8. Germline V gene lookup returns CDR1 SEHNR and CDR2 FQNEAQ (reference sequence). Time point defined: patch test 3, about 24 weeks after DPC sensitization. Treatment of the sample: therapeutic diphenylcyclopropenone sensitization with weekly scalp DPC.

The specimen comprised whole blood, sampled in connection with sensitization to the hapten diphenylcyclopropenone (DPC). The rearrangement joins TRBV7-9 to TRBJ2-2; 8 bases are a match to TRBD1. This TCR was recovered from a woman aged 40 to 50 with alopecia areata. Some clones in this sample may be carry-over from other donors' samples. The chain's CDR3 is CASSPTQQGAGELFF. The CDR3 DNA is TGTGCCAGCAGCCCGACCCAACAGGGGGCCGGGGAGCTGTTTTTT.